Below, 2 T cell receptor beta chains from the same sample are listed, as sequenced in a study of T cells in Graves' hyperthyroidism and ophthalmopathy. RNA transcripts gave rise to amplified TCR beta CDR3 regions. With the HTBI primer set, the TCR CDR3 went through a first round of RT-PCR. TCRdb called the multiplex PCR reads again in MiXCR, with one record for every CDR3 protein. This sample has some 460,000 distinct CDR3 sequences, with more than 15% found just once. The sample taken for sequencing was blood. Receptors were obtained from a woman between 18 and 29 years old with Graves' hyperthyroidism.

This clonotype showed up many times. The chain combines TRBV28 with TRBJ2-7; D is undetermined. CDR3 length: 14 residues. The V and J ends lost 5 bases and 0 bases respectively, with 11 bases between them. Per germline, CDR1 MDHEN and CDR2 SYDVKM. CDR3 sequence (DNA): TGTGCCAGCAGTCAACTTCTGGCCTCCTACGAGCAGTACTTC. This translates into CASSQLLASYEQYF.

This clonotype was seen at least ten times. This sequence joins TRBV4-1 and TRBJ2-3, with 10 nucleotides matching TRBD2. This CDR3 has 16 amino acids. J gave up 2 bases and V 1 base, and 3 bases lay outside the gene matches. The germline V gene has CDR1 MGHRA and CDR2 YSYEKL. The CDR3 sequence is CASSQVAGGFTDTQYF. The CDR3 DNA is TGCGCCAGCAGCCAAGTAGCGGGGGGTTTCACAGATACGCAGTATTTT.